Shown below are 32 T cell receptor beta chains from a single sample sequenced in a study of neurological immune-mediated disorders. TCRdb processed the 5' RACE reads anew with MiXCR; each CDR3 protein has one entry. The sample lists roughly 47,000 distinct CDR3 sequences, 4.5% occurring once. The source material was PBMCs. These receptors all come from a woman in her sixties or seventies with multiple sclerosis.

This clonotype appeared many times. The chain couples TRBV28 to TRBJ2-7; the match to TRBD2 covers 7 bases. Trimming cost V 5 bases and J 4 bases; bases outside gene matches: 11. In germline, CDR1 is MDHEN, CDR2 SYDVKM. This CDR3 has 15 residues. CDR3 residues: CASSRQDPGGYEQYF. The CDR3 DNA is TGTGCCAGCAGTCGCCAGGACCCGGGGGGTTACGAGCAGTACTTC. Full variable domain (outside the CDR3, taken from reference TRBV28 and TRBJ2-7): DVKVTQSSRYLVKRTGEKVFLECVQDMDHENMFWYRQDPGLGLRLIYFSYDVKMKEKGDIPEGYSVSREKKERFSLILESASTNQTSMYLCASSRQDPGGYEQYFGPGTRLTVT.

This clonotype has at least ten counts. The V call is TRBV28, the J call TRBJ2-5, with D tentatively TRBD1 (5 bases). V gave up 2 bases and J gave up 5 bases, with 15 bases separating them. Germline V gene sequence: CDR1 MDHEN, CDR2 SYDVKM. The CDR3 totals 15 residues. The DNA for the CDR3 is TGTGCCAGCAGTTTAGCGACTCTCCCAGGGGAGACCCAGTACTTC. Its protein product is CASSLATLPGETQYF.

The genes are TRBV5-1 and TRBJ2-5; D possibly corresponds to TRBD2 (5 bases). Germline V gene lookup returns CDR1 SGHRS and CDR2 YFSETQ. V lost 5 bases and J lost 2, with 10 bases in between. This CDR3 comprises 13 residues. CDR3 in amino acids: CASSWLAQETQYF. The CDR3 DNA reads as TGCGCCAGCAGTTGGCTAGCTCAAGAGACCCAGTACTTC.

This clonotype was counted at least ten times. The rearrangement joins TRBV20-1 to TRBJ2-2; perhaps TRBD1 as D (6 bases). V was trimmed by 5 bases and J by 7 bases, leaving 11 bases between them. Germline V gene lookup returns CDR1 DFQATT and CDR2 SNEGSKA (reference sequence). CDR3 length: 12 residues. CDR3 DNA: TGCAGTGCTTCAACAGGGATCGGGGAGCTGTTTTTT. This sequence encodes CSASTGIGELFF.

The chain joins TRBV5-1 to TRBJ2-5, with D possibly called TRBD1 or TRBD2 (5 bases each). Per germline, CDR1 SGHRS and CDR2 YFSETQ. Trimming shortened V by 2 bases and J by 4 bases, and 12 bases separated the two germline ends. This CDR3 has 14 amino acids. The CDR3 DNA follows: TGCGCCAGCAGCTTCGGCAGGGCGGGAGAGACCCAGTACTTC. It translates to CASSFGRAGETQYF.

The chain joins TRBV4-3 to TRBJ2-7, with a tentative D call TRBD2 (5 bases). V was clipped by 0 bases and J by 3 bases, with 9 bases between them. The CDR3 runs to 14 residues. Germline V gene sequence: CDR1 LGHNA, CDR2 YSLEER. The CDR3 region has the DNA TGCGCCAGCAGCCAAGATTCGGGGAACTACGAGCAGTACTTC. This gives the protein CASSQDSGNYEQYF.

This clonotype turned up a few times. The DNA is omitted, as the CDR3 cannot be located on it reliably, and the CDR3 follows TCRdb's listing. The CDR3 spells CASSGLWERNSPLHF. This chain uses TRBV12-3 or TRBV12-4 with TRBJ1-6. The CDR3 sequence runs 15 residues, both termini included.

Worth noting for this clonotype: A junction boundary mismatches the germline segment, possibly from a read error. The chain carries TRBV11-1 and TRBJ2-7; D is unclear. CDR1 is SGHAT and CDR2 is FQDESV in the germline V gene (reference sequence). The CDR3 spans 14 residues. CDR3 residues: CVSEPRAFSPEQYF. The DNA of the CDR3 is TGTGTCAGCGAACCACGGGCCTTCTCCCCAGAGCAGTACTTC.

The CDR3 DNA is TGCGCCAGCAGTGAGGGCTCTAGCACAGATACGCAGTATTTT. This encodes CASSEGSSTDTQYF. The chain employs TRBV10-1 and TRBJ2-3; D is uncertain. CDR1 is WNHNN, CDR2 SYGVQD, per germline (reference sequence). V was pared by 2 bases and J by 0 bases, with 6 bases between. CDR3 length: 14 residues.

This clonotype was seen ten or more times. This chain joins TRBV5-1 and TRBJ2-2; 8 bases fit TRBD1. Losses at the gene ends were 4 bases for V and 6 bases for J; bases not matched to a gene: 2. The CDR3 has 13 residues. The germline V gene encodes CDR1 SGHRS and CDR2 YFSETQ. The CDR3 loop is CASSAGGPGELFF. The CDR3 region has the DNA TGCGCCAGCAGCGCAGGGGGCCCCGGGGAGCTGTTTTTT.

The J gene is TRBJ1-5, the V gene TRBV12-2; the DNA was not compared with TRBD1, the D call given in the table. TRBV12-2 is termed a pseudogene. The CDR3 runs 17 residues. The DNA of the CDR3 is TGTGCAATTCAACGGATGCACAGGATATATAGCAATCAGCCCCAGCATTTT. Translation: CAIQRMHRIYSNQPQHF.

Ten or more counts support this clonotype. The CDR3 sequence is CSASRQGVNYGYTF. CDR3 sequence (DNA): TGCAGTGCTAGCCGGCAGGGGGTTAACTATGGCTACACCTTC. V and J are TRBV20-1 and TRBJ1-2, with 7 bases fitting TRBD1. CDR1 and CDR2 from the germline V gene are DFQATT and SNEGSKA (reference sequence). The CDR3 is 14 amino acids. V trimming: 3 bases; J trimming: 1 base; junction bases outside the gene matches: 5.

This clonotype was observed at least ten times. V usage is TRBV2 and J usage is TRBJ2-7; weak D call: TRBD2 (5 bases). Deletions cut 8 bases from V and 1 base from J, with 9 bases between. The CDR3 runs 12 residues. Per germline, CDR1 SNHLY and CDR2 FYNNEI. Here the CDR3 DNA reads TGTGCCAGCCGGACTTTATCCTACGAGCAGTACTTC. The encoded protein is CASRTLSYEQYF.

This clonotype was seen repeatedly, ten times or more. The chain combines TRBV5-1 with TRBJ2-7; D remains ambiguous. The CDR3 has 15 residues. Germline V gene sequence: CDR1 SGHRS, CDR2 YFSETQ. V was pared by 3 bases and J by 0 bases, with 13 bases between. Here the CDR3 reads CASSSTAFPSYEQYF. The CDR3 DNA is TGCGCCAGCAGCTCTACAGCCTTCCCCTCCTACGAGCAGTACTTC.

This clonotype has at least ten counts. The CDR3 protein is CASSLISDRVKNIQYF. CDR3 coding DNA: TGTGCCAGCAGCTTGATTTCGGACAGGGTAAAAAACATTCAGTACTTC. The chain is built from TRBV4-2 and TRBJ2-4, with 8 nucleotides matching TRBD1. After removal of 5 bases from V and 4 bases from J, the junction contained 10 bases not matched to a gene. The CDR3 contains 16 residues. Germline loops: CDR1 LGHNA, CDR2 YNFKEQ.

This clonotype was detected many times. The chain is built from TRBV7-7 and TRBJ2-3; 11 bases line up with TRBD2. Per the germline V gene, CDR1 is SSHAT and CDR2 is FNYEAQ (reference sequence). V lost 6 bases, J lost 4 bases, and 6 bases stayed unmatched. This CDR3 is built from 15 residues. CDR3 protein: CASSPGLADSDTQYF. Written as DNA, the CDR3 is TGTGCCAGCAGTCCGGGACTAGCGGATTCAGATACGCAGTATTTT.

In the case of this clonotype: One end of the junction varies from germline; a read error may be responsible. The rearrangement links TRBV10-1 to TRBJ2-1; 14 positions match TRBD2. This CDR3 comprises 16 residues. Germline CDR1 is WNHNN and CDR2 is SYGVQD (reference sequence). The CDR3 DNA reads TGCGCCAGCACTGAGACTAGCGGGAGGGCATACAATGAGCAGTTCTTC. Its translation: CASTETSGRAYNEQFF.

This clonotype came up many times. The chain is built from TRBV7-2 and TRBJ2-7; D is perhaps TRBD1 (5 bases). Per the germline V gene, CDR1 is SGHTA and CDR2 is FQGNSA. This CDR3 is built from 13 residues. Trimming removed 4 bases from V and 2 bases from J, with 9 bases in between. The CDR3 spells CASSYGAAYEQYF. As DNA, the CDR3 is TGTGCCAGCAGCTATGGGGCGGCCTACGAGCAGTACTTC. The variable domain in full, completed from reference TRBV7-2 and TRBJ2-7, reads GAGVSQSPSNKVTEKGKDVELRCDPISGHTALYWYRQSLGQGLEFLIYFQGNSAPDKSGLPSDRFSAERTGGSVSTLTIQRTQQEDSAVYLCASSYGAAYEQYFGPGTRLTVT.

This clonotype was seen at least ten times. J is TRBJ2-1 and V is TRBV24-1; 11 bases are a match to TRBD2. This CDR3 region has 16 residues. V was pared by 4 bases and J by 8 bases, with 9 bases of the junction left unmatched. Germline V gene sequence: CDR1 KGHDR, CDR2 SFDVKD. This CDR3 reads CATSETTSGRVDEQFF. CDR3 nucleotides: TGTGCCACCAGTGAAACTACTAGCGGGAGAGTCGATGAGCAGTTCTTC.

The chain uses TRBV5-1 and TRBJ2-5; TRBD2 aligns across 8 bases. Looked up from germline, CDR1 is SGHRS and CDR2 is YFSETQ. The length of the CDR3 is 14 residues. V lost 6 bases to trimming and J lost 1 base; unmatched junction nucleotides: 5. The CDR3 loop reads CASNQRGLQETQYF. The CDR3 DNA reads TGCGCCAGCAATCAGCGGGGGCTCCAAGAGACCCAGTACTTC.

This clonotype was recorded at least ten times. The rearrangement uses TRBV20-1 and TRBJ1-1; D might be TRBD1 (5 bases). The ends were cut back, 0 bases at V and 8 bases at J, with 10 bases in the middle. Germline CDR1 is DFQATT and CDR2 is SNEGSKA (reference sequence). The CDR3 sequence is 12 residues long. This chain's CDR3 is CSARDLGREAFF. CDR3 bases: TGCAGTGCTAGAGATCTGGGACGAGAAGCTTTCTTT.

This clonotype was observed many times. This chain uses TRBV11-2 with TRBJ1-1; unclear D gene. V shed 4 bases and J shed 2 bases, with 14 bases lying between them. Looked up from germline, CDR1 is SGHAT and CDR2 is FQNNGV. The CDR3 is 15 residues long. CDR3 coding DNA: TGTGCCAGCAGCTCCTTTACTAGACGAAACACTGAAGCTTTCTTT. It translates to CASSSFTRRNTEAFF.

This clonotype was recorded at least ten times. The chain combines TRBV7-8 with TRBJ2-7, with D possibly being TRBD1 (6 bases). The CDR3 contains 12 residues. Germline lookup yields CDR1 SGHVS and CDR2 FQNEAQ. V lost 6 bases, J lost 3 bases, and 9 bases lay in between. In DNA, the CDR3 is TGTGCCAGCAGTTTACAGGGCTACGAGCAGTACGTC. Translating it yields CASSLQGYEQYV.

In its sample, this clonotype was seen many times. This rearrangement joins TRBV3-1 to TRBJ1-1; D perhaps matches TRBD1 (5 bases). The CDR3 covers 18 residues. Per the germline V gene, CDR1 is LGHDT and CDR2 is YNNKEL (reference sequence). V lost 0 bases to trimming and J lost 3 bases, with 20 bases between them. The CDR3 DNA reads TGTGCCAGCAGCCAAGAGTTGGGGCCTGGAGTATTGTACACTGAAGCTTTCTTT. Amino acids: CASSQELGPGVLYTEAFF. Complete variable domain (other parts from reference TRBV3-1 and TRBJ1-1): DTAVSQTPKYLVTQMGNDKSIKCEQNLGHDTMYWYKQDSKKFLKIMFSYNNKELIINETVPNRFSPKSPDKAHLNLHINSLELGDSAVYFCASSQELGPGVLYTEAFFGQGTRLTVV.

The chain links TRBV5-4 to TRBJ2-2; no firm D call. Trimming cost V 6 bases and J 6 bases, with 15 bases left between them. CDR1 SGHNT and CDR2 YYREEE come from the germline V gene (reference sequence). The CDR3 runs 14 residues. In nucleotides, the CDR3 is TGTGCCAGCAAGAAAGAGAAGTTTCCCGGGGAGCTGTTTTTT. Its translation: CASKKEKFPGELFF.

V usage is TRBV10-3 and J usage is TRBJ2-5; 9 bases are a match to TRBD1. Germline V lookup: CDR1 ENHRY, CDR2 SYGVKD. The CDR3 has 13 residues. Unmatched junction bases numbered 6, after V lost 11 bases and J lost 2 bases. CDR3 nucleotide sequence: TGTGCCTCACAGGGGGCACGACAAGAGACCCAGTACTTC. It codes for CASQGARQETQYF.

The chain is built from TRBV6-1 and TRBJ1-5; TRBD1 might be the D (5 bases). The ends were cut back, 8 bases at V and 7 bases at J, with 18 bases in the middle. Germline lookup yields CDR1 MNHNS and CDR2 SASEGT. CDR3 length: 14 amino acids. CDR3 loop: CASLRWGYWQPQHF. DNA for the CDR3: TGTGCCAGCCTGAGGTGGGGGTATTGGCAGCCCCAGCATTTT.

The chain is built from TRBV21-1 and TRBJ2-5; no check of the table's D call, TRBD1, against the DNA was made. TRBV21-1 is marked as a pseudogene. The CDR3 runs 16 residues. DNA of the CDR3: TGTGCCAGCAGCAAGGGGCCGGGGAAAAAACAAGAGACCCAGTACTTC. Translating gives CASSKGPGKKQETQYF.

The chain couples TRBV18 to TRBJ2-1, with D perhaps given as TRBD1 or TRBD2 (5 bases each). Germline loops: CDR1 KGHSH, CDR2 LQKENI. V dropped 2 bases and J dropped 7 bases, with 15 bases sitting between them. The CDR3 is 15 residues long. The CDR3 here is CASSPNTGRPNEQFF. CDR3 sequence (DNA): TGTGCCAGCTCACCAAATACGGGACGGCCGAATGAGCAGTTCTTC.

This clonotype was counted many times. This chain uses TRBV15 with TRBJ2-1; perhaps TRBD1 as D (6 bases). V was pared by 8 bases and J by 5 bases, with 22 bases between. The germline gives CDR1 LNHNV, CDR2 YYDKDF (reference sequence). The CDR3 runs 16 residues. For the CDR3, the DNA is TGTGCCACCTCAGGGGACCCCCACAAAGCCCACAATGAGCAGTTCTTC. Its protein product is CATSGDPHKAHNEQFF.

The sample holds many counts of this clonotype. V usage is TRBV3-1 and J usage is TRBJ1-6; D gene ambiguous. CDR1 and CDR2 from the germline V gene are LGHDT and YNNKEL (reference sequence). The CDR3 is 13 residues long. Trimming took off 1 base at V and 7 bases at J, with 5 bases between the two ends. This CDR3 reads CASSQVRNSPLHF. For the CDR3, the DNA is TGTGCCAGCAGCCAAGTTAGGAATTCACCCCTCCACTTT.

This clonotype was seen many times. The chain carries TRBV7-2 and TRBJ2-2; TRBD1 matches at 8 bases. J was trimmed by 4 bases and V by 5 bases; bases with no gene match: 6. The germline V gene has CDR1 SGHTA and CDR2 FQGNSA. The CDR3 covers 15 residues. CDR3 region: CASSIDRGLTGELFF. The CDR3 nucleotides read TGTGCCAGCAGCATCGACAGGGGACTCACCGGGGAGCTGTTTTTT.